This entry is about one TCR beta chain. The CDR3 extends over 14 amino acids. CDR1 and CDR2 from the germline V gene are MDHEN and SYDVKM. After removal of 11 bases from V and 4 bases from J, the junction contained 13 bases not matched to a gene. Via MiXCR, TCRdb re-called the RT-PCR reads, giving one row per CDR3 protein. The table shows approximately 720,000 distinct CDR3 sequences, with 14% occurring only once. This sequence was found in a female donor in good health, serving as a healthy control. The sequenced sample consisted of memory CD4+ T cells from blood. The chain couples TRBV28 to TRBJ1-2; 7 positions agree with TRBD1. The CDR3 is CASRIPGQSYGYTF. The DNA of the CDR3 is TGTGCCTCTCGGATTCCGGGACAGTCCTATGGCTACACCTTC.